This TCR beta chain was recovered during a study of T-cell reconstitution after alpha-beta-depleted transplantation in children (dated by TCRdb to about 2016). About the study as a whole: Using TCR repertoire profiling, the study quantitatively followed how T-cell immune reconstitution unfolded in children after TCRalphabeta/CD19-depleted allogeneic hematopoietic cell transplantation.

V is trimmed back by 7 bases and J by 1 base, and the junction contains 4 bases that no gene match accounts for. Taken from cysteine to phenylalanine, the CDR3 has 14 residues. Only the CDR3 part of the read is kept: 42 bases, read in frame from the first base. Via the germline V gene, CDR1 is SGHRS and CDR2 YFSETQ. Libraries were prepared through PCR. Sequenced on an Illumina HiSeq 2500. TCR library preparation used molecular barcoding, with unique molecular identifiers applied to normalize quantification of the TCRbeta repertoire. The public reads were reanalyzed by TCRdb: fastp trimming at Q25, MiXCR alignment, in-frame beta chains only. Entries that share a CDR3 protein sequence are merged under the most common genes and DNA. Here the sample has around 530,000 distinct CDR3 sequences; approximately 32% occur a single time. Of the sample, 2% to 3% is held by the ten largest clones. This clonotype was picked up one time. No antigen is known for it. Base quality data are lacking; no much larger clone is found one base away.

Rearrangement joined TRBV5-1 to TRBJ2-2; 7 middle bases align to TRBD1. The receptor was derived from a human donor who donated a stem cell graft to a child with aplastic anemia. Sequencing used PBMCs from the stem cell graft donor, obtained from the stem cell graft. The DNA is TGCGCCAGCTGGCGACAGGGGAACACCGGGGAGCTGTTTTTT. Its translation reads: CASWRQGNTGELFF.